This T cell receptor (beta chain) is from a study of shared clonotypes between healthy human individuals (dated by TCRdb to 2018 to 2020). The study in broad terms: The cohort comprised a couple of women and a few men aged 18 to 49 years. For each donor, three plates each were used for CD4 naive and CD4 memory, two plates were used for CD8 naive, and one plate was used for CD8 memory. Between about 0.8 and 9.5 billion PBMCs per donor were obtained by leukapheresis. To increase sequencing depth and limit assay-specific biases, TCR repertoire library preparation and sequencing were carried out by different laboratories using diverse techniques. Blood TCR repertoires of several healthy adults were deeply sequenced to estimate repertoire size and the extent of clonotype sharing between individuals.

TCR CDR3 regions were amplified from genomic DNA by multiplex PCR using the deep immunoSEQ assay. For each cell subset, the extracted genomic DNA was distributed evenly across all wells of several immunoSEQ 96-well plates, and each plate served as one replicate. For sorted subsets, around 0.2 ug genomic DNA, equal to tens of thousands of T cell genomes, was loaded into each replicate PCR. Purified libraries were quantified with a Qubit 3.0 fluorometer, sized on a Bioanalyzer 2100, and re-quantified with the KAPA Library Quantification kit. Each immunoSEQ 96-well plate was sequenced on its own single-read 150-cycle Illumina NextSeq 550 flow cell. Per the original workflow: Because the immunoSEQ output included only junctional sequences and no quality scores, the filtering could not be the same as the filtering used for full-length reads. To assign V/J genes and CDR3, sequences were annotated using PyIR, a Python wrapper for IgBLAST v1.9, with IMGT germline references. Reads were filtered out if the reads had weak V/J assignments (E-value above 1e-6), no CDR3, stop codons, out-of-frame junctions, or ambiguous translated residues. V3J clonotypes were defined by identical inferred V gene, J gene, and CDR3 amino acid sequence. Percentage overlap between repertoires was calculated by dividing the number of shared unique clonotypes by the size of the smaller repertoire. Repertoire richness was assessed with RTK rarefaction, the Chao1 estimator, and Recon v2.1 estimates of unobserved clonotypes. Generation probabilities were computed with OLGA for all TCRbeta clonotypes obtained by the gDNA method from several donors. Drawn from immuneACCESS, this table holds only the in-frame rearrangements with V and J called that TCRdb kept. Clones are partly lost; checked studies trace under half to an unresolved V gene and leave the rest unexplained. V, J and clone size reflect that table, while D and trimming were determined from the DNA. This sample lists some 630,000 clones; around 72% were detected once. Of the sample, about 2% falls within the top ten clones.

Findings and caveats that apply to the study as a whole: Because the study included only a small number of donors, the genetic and exposure-history diversity represented was limited. Sampling was limited to blood, and TCR repertoires in tissue likely differ from TCR repertoires in blood. Compared with non-shared clonotypes, clonotypes shared by all four sorted-subset donors had higher generation probabilities. About 4.5% of naive CD4, roughly 3.5% of naive CD8, 2% to 2.5% of memory CD4, and 0.35% to 0.4% of memory CD8 clonotypes were shared across a handful of donors. Even with the large sequencing depth, rarefaction of the sorted-subset datasets indicated that sequencing was incomplete. Estimated clonotype richness was generally larger for naive than for memory subsets. Pairwise subsampling led to the expectation that sequencing depth would affect the degree of clonotype sharing among donors.

Of note for this clone: No antigen is known for it. No base quality information exists; no much larger clone differs at one position.

Healthy HIV-negative adults with no recently reported acute infections or vaccinations were included as donors. All donors were Caucasian adults living in Nashville, Tennessee, USA. CD4+ T cells were enriched by magnetic negative selection, after which naive cells were positively selected on CD45RA and the negative fraction was taken as the memory subset. After blood collection by leukapheresis, PBMCs were isolated using Ficoll-Histopaque density gradient centrifugation and then cryopreserved in the vapor phase of liquid nitrogen. Purity and quantity of every magnetically sorted T cell population were checked by analytical flow cytometry. Each sorted fraction had its genomic DNA isolated and then quantified by UV absorbance on a Nanodrop 2000c. CDR1 SNHLY and CDR2 FYNNEI were looked up in the germline V gene. Trimming removed 4 bases from V and 1 base from J, leaving 11 bases between the germline ends. From cysteine to phenylalanine, the CDR3 is 15 amino acids long. Only CDR3 DNA is held: 45 bases, read in frame from base 1.

The sequenced material came from memory CD4+ T cells sorted from blood. The cell subset or site label of this sample denotes: CD45RA-negative fraction. The source is a woman in her 30s in good health. The chain links TRBV2 with TRBJ2-1; TRBD2 is a possible D gene, resting on 6 matching bases. The DNA reads as follows: TGTGCCAGCAGTGGTTGGGCGGGGTCCTACAATGAGCAGTTCTTC. Translation gives CASSGWAGSYNEQFF.